Shown below are 2 T cell receptor beta chains from a single sample sequenced in a study of T cells in women clearing cervical HPV infection. Measured with immunoSEQ multiplex PCR; TCRdb has only the in-frame clones, and not every one. The repertoire shows 20,000 to 25,000 clones; the top ten hold about 23%. What was sequenced was blood buffy coat. All receptors come from a woman aged 18 to 75 with a cervical HPV16 infection that either progressed to CIN3+ or cleared (not recorded which).

Regarding this clone: The CDR3 extends 3 residues past the end of the read, so its final part is completed from the germline J gene. The V gene is TRBV29-1, the J gene TRBJ1-1; D not resolved. The CDR3 has 17 residues. The V end was cut by 4 bases, the J end by 4 bases, with 25 bases between. In germline, CDR1 is SQVTM, CDR2 ANQGSEA. The CDR3 sequence: CSVVGRRPERVGTEAFF. The CDR3 DNA, read in part, is TGCAGCGTTGTTGGCAGGAGGCCCGAACGTGTCGGCACTGAA.

On this clone: The read gets to within 3 residues of the CDR3 end, and the germline J gene fills in the rest. This chain joins TRBV11-3 and TRBJ2-3; TRBD2 might be the D (7 bases). V gave up 10 bases and J gave up 6 bases, with 20 bases separating them. Germline V gene data show CDR1 as SGHNT and CDR2 as YENEEA. CDR3 length: 14 residues. The part of the CDR3 DNA that was read is TGTGCCACCAAAGGGGGGGGCGCATATGATACG. Amino acid sequence: CATKGGGAYDT. The full-length CDR3 reads as CATKGGGAYDTQYF.